This note documents a single T cell receptor beta chain sequence. The antigen remains undetermined. Following a re-call of the 5' RACE reads, TCRdb has one entry per CDR3 protein and lacks DNA. This repertoire includes some 170,000 distinct CDR3 sequences. The entry originates in a study of monozygotic twins with inflammatory bowel disease. Study observations and caveats: Repertoire similarity matched across concordant and discordant twins, perhaps owing to limited power.

The specimen was blood. This TCR derives from a human donor with ulcerative colitis or Crohn's disease, or a healthy co-twin of an affected twin (not recorded which).

CDR3 protein: CASSPRSRGRTGELFF. The V call is TRBV18, the J call TRBJ2-2; the D call from TCRdb, TRBD2, cannot be confirmed without DNA. Per germline, CDR1 KGHSH and CDR2 LQKENI. This CDR3 spans 16 amino acids. The complete variable domain, with remaining parts taken from reference TRBV18 and TRBJ2-2, reads NAGVMQNPRHLVRRRGQEARLRCSPMKGHSHVYWYRQLPEEGLKFMVYLQKENIIDESGMPKERFSAEFPKEGPSILRIQQVVRGDSAAYFCASSPRSRGRTGELFFGEGSRLTVL.